Listed below are T cell receptor beta chains from one sample, sequenced in a study of human T cells and chemical hapten exposure. MiXCR was run by TCRdb on the RACE reads, yielding one entry per CDR3 protein. The sample yields more than 75,000 distinct CDR3 sequences, 8% to 10% seen once. Material: whole blood, obtained in connection with sensitization to the hapten diphenylcyclopropenone (DPC). Every receptor here comes from a woman between 35 and 50 years old with alopecia areata. Some clones in this sample may be carry-over from other donors' samples. The CDR3 runs from the conserved cysteine through the conserved F or W. D genes are given only for firm matches. Part of the rows lack a size; the others show once, few, many or a class for expanded clones.

TRBD1 TRBJ1-2 many TRBV27 TGTGCCAGCAGGGCCGGGGACAGGAACTATGGCTACACCTTC CASRAGDRNYGYTF
TRBD1 TRBJ2-7 few TRBV18 TGTGCCAGCTCACCACAAGACAGGGACTACGAGCAGTACTTC CASSPQDRDYEQYF
NA TRBJ2-7 many TRBV27 TGTGCCAGCAGTCCCAGCCGGGAGAGAGGGCAGTACTTC CASSPSRERGQYF
NA TRBJ1-4 few TRBV7-2 TGTGCCAGCAGCCGCGACAGTGCAACTAATGAAAAACTGTTTTTT CASSRDSATNEKLFF
NA TRBJ1-4 few TRBV19 TGTGCCAGTAGTATGGAAGGGAACAATGAAAAACTGTTTTTT CASSMEGNNEKLFF
NA TRBJ2-1 many TRBV6-5 TGTGCCAGCAGCCTAAGCGGATCCTCCTACAATGAGCAGTTCTTC CASSLSGSSYNEQFF
NA TRBJ2-1 NA TRBV19 TGTGCCAGTAGTATATCATCCGGTTACAGGGAGCAGTTCTTC CASSISSGYREQFF
NA TRBJ2-7 NA TRBV6-2/TRBV6-3 TGTGCCACTAGAGGGTCGGGAGCCTACGAGCAGTACTTC CATRGSGAYEQYF
NA TRBJ2-2 NA TRBV4-1 TGCGCCAGCAGCCAAGAGGTAGCGACGAGCACCGGGGAGCTGTTTTTT CASSQEVATSTGELFF
TRBD1 TRBJ2-7 many TRBV7-8 TGTGCCAGCAGCTTAGTTGGGACAGCCTACGAGCAGTACTTC CASSLVGTAYEQYF
NA TRBJ1-6 NA TRBV12-3/TRBV12-4 TGTGCCAGCAATTTTGCAGGGACGAATAATTCACCCCTCCACTTT CASNFAGTNNSPLHF
NA TRBJ2-7 few TRBV29-1 TGCAGCGCTGGGACGGTGGAAGTCGAGCAGTACTTC CSAGTVEVEQYF
TRBD1 TRBJ1-1 many TRBV27 TGTGCCAGCAGAGCTACAGGGGCCACTGAAGCTTTCTTT CASRATGATEAFF
NA TRBJ1-2 few TRBV15 TGTGCCACCAGCAGAGATCTAGGGCCGGATGGCTACACCTTC CATSRDLGPDGYTF
NA TRBJ1-2 many TRBV7-2 TGTGCCAGCAGCTCGAGTCAAACCGATGGCTACACCTTC CASSSSQTDGYTF
NA TRBJ1-3 many TRBV7-2 TGTGCCAGCAGCTTAGGCCCGAGGGGTGGAAACACCATATATTTT CASSLGPRGGNTIYF
NA TRBJ2-5 many TRBV7-9 TGTGCCAGCAGCTTAGAGCTAGCGTCGGAGACCCAGTACTTC CASSLELASETQYF
NA TRBJ2-7 many TRBV20-1 TGCAGTGCTAAAGGTGGGCGGGTAGGGGCACGATCCTACGAGCAGTACTTC CSAKGGRVGARSYEQYF
NA TRBJ1-6 many TRBV18 TGTGCCAGCTCGCCGACACCGAGGGATAATTCACCCCTCCACTTT CASSPTPRDNSPLHF
NA TRBJ2-5 many TRBV12-3/TRBV12-4 TGTGCCAGTTCCCCCCTAGAAGAAGAGACCCAGTACTTC CASSPLEEETQYF
NA TRBJ1-1 few TRBV12-3/TRBV12-4 TGTGCCAGCAGCCCTAGGGAGAACACTGAAGCTTTCTTT CASSPRENTEAFF
TRBD2 TRBJ2-7 many TRBV4-2 TGTGCCAGCAGCCAAGAGACTAGCGGGGGCCCCTCCTACGAGCAGTACTTC CASSQETSGGPSYEQYF
TRBD1 TRBJ1-2 many TRBV5-4 TGTGCCAGCAGCTTTGACAGGGAATTGCACGGCTACACCTTC CASSFDRELHGYTF
NA TRBJ1-1 many TRBV6-6 TGTGCCAGCAGTTACGGGGTTATGAACACTGAAGCTTTCTTT CASSYGVMNTEAFF
TRBD1 TRBJ2-6 few TRBV27 TGTGCCAGCAGTTTGACAGGGCATGTCTCTGGGGCCAACGTCCTGACTTTC CASSLTGHVSGANVLTF
NA TRBJ2-3 many TRBV11-2 TGTGCCAGCAGCCCCGGGGCAGATACGCAGTATTTT CASSPGADTQYF
NA TRBJ2-3 NA TRBV20-1 TGCAGTGCCCGCAGCGGTTTCCCCACAGATACGCAGTATTTT CSARSGFPTDTQYF
NA TRBJ1-5 many TRBV4-1 TGCGCCAGCAGCCAAGTTGACATGGGATTTACTAATCAGCCCCAGCATTTT CASSQVDMGFTNQPQHF
TRBD1 TRBJ1-5 few TRBV6-6 TGTGCCAGCAGTTACGGGGGGGACAGGGAAGGTCAGCCCCAGCATTTT CASSYGGDREGQPQHF
TRBD1 TRBJ1-5 NA TRBV6-2/TRBV6-3 TGTGCCAGCAGTTACTTAGGGGACAGGGGAGATCAGCCCCAGCATTTT CASSYLGDRGDQPQHF
NA TRBJ2-7 many TRBV6-6 TGTGCCAGCAGTTACGGCCTAGGCCTCGAGCAGTACTTC CASSYGLGLEQYF
NA TRBJ1-2 many TRBV5-1 TGCGCCAGCAGCTTGGCGCAGGGGATTCGCTATGGCTACACCTTC CASSLAQGIRYGYTF
NA TRBJ2-3 many TRBV6-5 TGTGCCAGCAGTTACTCGAGCCAGGGTGCCACAGATACGCAGTATTTT CASSYSSQGATDTQYF
TRBD2 TRBJ2-5 NA TRBV7-2 TGTGCCAGCAGCTTAGGGGATAGCGGGGGAGTCCAAGAGACCCAGTACTTC CASSLGDSGGVQETQYF
NA TRBJ2-7 few TRBV3-1 TGTGCCAGCAGCCAGCCGGGACATGCCTACGAGCAGTACTTC CASSQPGHAYEQYF
NA TRBJ2-3 few TRBV12-3/TRBV12-4 TGTGCCAGCAGGCCAGGAGGGACAGTCACAGATACGCAGTATTTT CASRPGGTVTDTQYF
TRBD2 TRBJ2-1 few TRBV18 TGTGCCAGCTCATCTCCCTCAAAGCGGGGAAGCAATGAGCAGTTCTTC CASSSPSKRGSNEQFF
NA TRBJ1-4 many TRBV5-1 TGCGCCAGCAGCTTGGGCGGTAATGTCGATGAAAAACTGTTTTTT CASSLGGNVDEKLFF